This record looks at one T cell receptor (beta chain) sequence and its context. This sample is part of a study of blood T cell repertoires in COVID-19. Profiled with immunoSEQ multiplex PCR; TCRdb holds only in-frame clones, not every one. The data hold under 200,000 clones, with roughly 89% observed a single time. The receptor was isolated from a young man with active or convalescent COVID-19. Sequencing input: peripheral blood.

The CDR3 DNA reads TGTGCCAGCAGTGAATGGGGACAGGGTAGCAATCAGCCCCAGCATTTT. It codes for CASSEWGQGSNQPQHF. This sequence joins TRBV2 and TRBJ1-5; 9 bases are shared with TRBD1. V gave up 2 bases and J gave up 0 bases; unmatched junction bases: 2. This CDR3 spans 16 amino acids. Germline V gene sequence: CDR1 SNHLY, CDR2 FYNNEI.